This TCR beta chain was observed in a study of CD4 T cells in relation to SARS-CoV-2 and coronaviruses. Per germline, CDR1 MNHEY and CDR2 SVGEGT. This CDR3 is 11 amino acids long. The ends were cut back, 5 bases at V and 5 bases at J, with 7 bases in the middle. For 10 days, around 100,000 sorted CD4+ cells grew with T cell-depleted PBMCs and CEF. Using immunoSEQ multiplex PCR, the repertoire was profiled, and TCRdb retains in-frame clones only, with some absent. The sample gives 43,000 or so clones, over 75% of which show up once; 1.4% to 1.5% is in the top ten. As regards this clone: Antigen specificity is unknown.

What was sequenced was naive CD4+ T cells from PBMCs, cultured in vitro. Stated subset: naive CD4+ T cells isolated by negative enrichment. The receptor was derived from an adult with COVID-19. V and J are TRBV6-2 or TRBV6-3 and TRBJ2-7, with D unclear. The CDR3 bases are TGTGCCAGCAGTCGTCAAGACGAGCAGTACTTC. Amino acid sequence: CASSRQDEQYF.